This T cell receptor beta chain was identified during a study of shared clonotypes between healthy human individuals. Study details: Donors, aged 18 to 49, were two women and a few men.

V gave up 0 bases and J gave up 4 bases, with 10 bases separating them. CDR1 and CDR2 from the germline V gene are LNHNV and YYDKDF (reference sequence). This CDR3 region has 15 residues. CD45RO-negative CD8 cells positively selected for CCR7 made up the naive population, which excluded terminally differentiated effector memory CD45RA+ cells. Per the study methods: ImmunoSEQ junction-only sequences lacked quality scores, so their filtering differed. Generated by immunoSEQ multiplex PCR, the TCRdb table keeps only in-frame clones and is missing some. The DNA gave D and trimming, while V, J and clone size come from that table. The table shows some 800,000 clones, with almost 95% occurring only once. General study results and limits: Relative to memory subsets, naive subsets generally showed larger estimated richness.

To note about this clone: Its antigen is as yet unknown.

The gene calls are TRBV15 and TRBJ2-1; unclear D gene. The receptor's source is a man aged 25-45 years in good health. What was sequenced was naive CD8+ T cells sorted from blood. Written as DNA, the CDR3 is TGTGCCACCAGCAGAGAAGAGGAGAGGTACAATGAGCAGTTCTTC. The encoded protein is CATSREEERYNEQFF.